The 17 T cell receptor beta chains in this list originate from one sample, sequenced in a study of OX40 agonist ivuxolimab in advanced cancers. Assay used: immunoSEQ multiplex PCR; TCRdb lists only in-frame clones, some missing. The profile covers about 66,000 clones, with roughly nine tenths appearing a single time and 14% taken by the ten largest. The sequences come from CD4+ or CD8+ T cells sorted from blood, collected in a trial of the OX40 agonist ivuxolimab. Receptors were obtained from an adult with an advanced solid tumor such as melanoma, head and neck, liver or kidney cancer.

The chain combines TRBV20-1 with TRBJ2-3; unclear D gene. This CDR3 is built from 11 residues. From germline, CDR1 is DFQATT and CDR2 SNEGSKA (reference sequence). Trimming removed 1 base at V and 5 bases at J, with 4 bases between. This chain's CDR3 is CSARVVDTQYF. The CDR3 nucleotides are TGCAGTGCTAGAGTGGTAGATACGCAGTATTTT.

This clone occurred once. The rearrangement uses TRBV28 and TRBJ2-3; no clear D gene. Trimming took 6 bases from V and 4 from J, leaving 14 bases between them. This CDR3 is 14 amino acids long. Germline CDR1 is MDHEN and CDR2 is SYDVKM. CDR3 coding DNA: TGTGCCAGCAGCCCCCGGGTGTCCGCAGATACGCAGTATTTT. It specifies CASSPRVSADTQYF.

V usage is TRBV13 and J usage is TRBJ2-1; D uncertain. From germline, CDR1 is PRHDT and CDR2 FYEKMQ (reference sequence). The CDR3 extends over 13 amino acids. V shed 10 bases and J shed 4 bases, with 14 bases lying between them. The DNA for the CDR3 is TGTGCCATCCAAGGGCCTAAGTACAATGAGCAGTTCTTC. Translating gives CAIQGPKYNEQFF.

The V gene is TRBV27, the J gene TRBJ1-1, with D possibly being TRBD1 (5 bases). V lost 3 bases and J 4 bases, leaving 12 bases between the germline ends. Germline V gene lookup returns CDR1 MNHEY and CDR2 SMNVEV (reference sequence). The CDR3 runs 14 residues. CDR3 region: CASSLARVGTEAFF. As DNA, the CDR3 is TGTGCCAGCAGTTTGGCCAGGGTGGGCACTGAAGCTTTCTTT.

This clone came up a few times. The V gene is TRBV5-3, the J gene TRBJ1-6, with TRBD1 matching over 10 bases. TRBV5-3 is marked as an open reading frame, function uncertain. The CDR3 runs to 16 residues. Losses at the gene ends were 0 bases for V and 9 bases for J; bases not matched to a gene: 6. In DNA form, the CDR3 reads TGTGCCAGAAGCTTGGGGAGGGGGACAGGGGTTTCACCCCTCCACTTT. Protein sequence: CARSLGRGTGVSPLHF.

This clone was detected a few times. The chain joins TRBV2 to TRBJ2-7; D is ambiguous. V was cut by 7 bases and J by 5 bases, with 9 bases left in between. The CDR3 extends over 11 amino acids. Germline V gene data show CDR1 as SNHLY and CDR2 as FYNNEI. CDR3 bases: TGTGCCAGCACGTTTGGTGACGAGCAGTACTTC. This encodes CASTFGDEQYF.

The chain has TRBV7-6 and TRBJ1-1; D gene unclear. The V and J ends lost 1 base and 8 bases respectively, with 17 bases between them. The germline V gene encodes CDR1 SGHVS and CDR2 FNYEAQ. The CDR3 consists of 15 residues. The CDR3 is CASSLDGSAVQEAFF. The CDR3 nucleotides read TGTGCCAGCAGCTTAGATGGGTCGGCAGTGCAGGAAGCTTTCTTT.

The chain links TRBV12-5 to TRBJ1-2, with a tentative D call TRBD1 (5 bases). The CDR3 spans 16 residues. Trimming left V 2 bases short and J 3 bases short, with 16 bases between. Germline values: CDR1 LGHNT, CDR2 FRNRAP. CDR3: CASGLNMDTRDYGYTF. Here the CDR3 DNA reads TGTGCTAGTGGTTTGAATATGGACACCAGGGACTATGGCTACACCTTC.

In DNA form, the CDR3 reads TGTGCCAGCAGCGTAGGTGCGGCTAACAATGAGCAGTTCTTC. Protein: CASSVGAANNEQFF. The gene calls are TRBV9 and TRBJ2-1; D is uncertain. V was clipped by 0 bases and J by 5 bases, with 9 bases between them. Germline CDR1 and CDR2: SGDLS and YYNGEE. CDR3 length: 14 amino acids.

CDR3 region: CASSADSGPPYEQYF. Written as DNA, the CDR3 is TGTGCCAGTAGCGCTGACAGCGGACCTCCCTACGAGCAGTACTTC. This chain connects TRBV19 to TRBJ2-7; D tentatively fits TRBD1 or TRBD2 (5 bases each). Germline values: CDR1 LNHDA, CDR2 SQIVND (reference sequence). V was cut by 6 bases and J by 2 bases, with 17 bases left in between. CDR3 length: 15 residues.

DNA of the CDR3: TGTGCCACCAGTGTAACAGGGGTCGAGCAGTACTTC. The encoded protein is CATSVTGVEQYF. The rearrangement links TRBV15 to TRBJ2-7, with 7 bases identical to TRBD1. V gave up 6 bases and J gave up 6 bases; unmatched junction bases: 5. This CDR3 is 12 amino acids long. CDR1 is LNHNV and CDR2 is YYDKDF in the germline V gene (reference sequence). Full variable domain (rest looked up from reference TRBV15 and TRBJ2-7): DAMVIQNPRYQVTQFGKPVTLSCSQTLNHNVMYWYQQKSSQAPKLLFHYYDKDFNNEADTPDNFQSRRPNTSFCFLDIRSPGLGDTAMYLCATSVTGVEQYFGPGTRLTVT.

The chain employs TRBV27 and TRBJ2-7; D gene unclear. Germline V CDR1 and CDR2: MNHEY, SMNVEV (reference sequence). V was trimmed by 6 bases and J by 2 bases, leaving 8 bases between them. The CDR3 length is 12 residues. The CDR3 spells CASSHGPYEQYF. The CDR3 region has the DNA TGTGCCAGCAGCCATGGTCCCTACGAGCAGTACTTC.

The chain recombines TRBV25-1 with TRBJ2-2; D tentatively fits TRBD1 or TRBD2 (5 bases each). The V gene lost 1 base and the J gene lost 3 bases, with 12 bases spanning the gap. The CDR3 length is 16 residues. Germline assignment: CDR1 MGHDK and CDR2 SYGVNS. The CDR3 spells CASSESRDLYTGELFF. The CDR3 region has the DNA TGTGCCAGCAGTGAATCGAGGGACCTCTACACCGGGGAGCTGTTTTTT.

The V call is TRBV7-3, the J call TRBJ2-7, with D uncertain. The germline V gene has CDR1 SGHTA and CDR2 FQGTGA. The CDR3 is made up of 15 amino acids. Trimming pared 3 bases from V and 2 bases from J, leaving 14 bases between. This CDR3 reads CASSFSPADPYEQYF. The CDR3 DNA is TGTGCCAGCAGCTTTTCTCCAGCCGATCCCTACGAGCAGTACTTC.

J is TRBJ2-7 and V is TRBV4-2; D remains unclear. Germline CDR1 and CDR2: LGHNA and YNFKEQ. This CDR3 comprises 15 residues. V gave up 0 bases and J gave up 3 bases, with 12 bases separating them. This CDR3 is CASSQDWAVNYEQYF. The CDR3 DNA follows: TGTGCCAGCAGCCAAGATTGGGCCGTCAACTACGAGCAGTACTTC.

J is TRBJ1-5 and V is TRBV7-2; no reliable D call. Looked up from germline, CDR1 is SGHTA and CDR2 is FQGNSA. Trimming stripped 1 base from V and 2 bases from J, with 6 bases between. The CDR3 is 14 residues long. In DNA form, the CDR3 reads TGTGCCAGCAGCTTAGTGCGGGGCAATCAGCCCCAGCATTTT. Its translation: CASSLVRGNQPQHF. The variable domain in full, with the rest retrieved from reference TRBV7-2 and TRBJ1-5, is GAGVSQSPSNKVTEKGKDVELRCDPISGHTALYWYRQSLGQGLEFLIYFQGNSAPDKSGLPSDRFSAERTGGSVSTLTIQRTQQEDSAVYLCASSLVRGNQPQHFGDGTRLSIL.

The rearrangement links TRBV27 to TRBJ2-5; D gene ambiguous. In germline, CDR1 is MNHEY, CDR2 SMNVEV (reference sequence). The CDR3 sequence is 13 residues long. V lost 6 bases and J lost 1, with 9 bases in between. The CDR3 nucleotides read TGTGCCAGCAGAGGATGGGCCCAAGAGACCCAGTACTTC. It specifies CASRGWAQETQYF.